Listed here are 11 T cell receptor beta chains from one sample, sequenced in a study of persistence of HIV-infected CD4 T cells. No antigen has been identified for these receptors. The immunoSEQ assay was version 4, run in survey mode. Profiling relied on immunoSEQ multiplex PCR, and the TCRdb table lists in-frame clones only, not all of them. The sample carries some 45,000 clones, 88% recorded once. Cells were stimulated nonspecifically with anti-CD3/anti-CD28 magnetic beads. Sorting selected CD4+ T cells upregulating both CD40 ligand and CD69. This material consisted of CD4+ T cells sorted from PBMCs after roughly 19-hour stimulation, taken from a patient who received antiretroviral therapy. The receptors originated from an adult woman with HIV who was CMV-seropositive.

The genes are TRBV30 and TRBJ1-6; D is uncertain. Trimming left V 2 bases short and J 7 bases short, with 15 bases between. Looked up from germline, CDR1 is GTSNPN and CDR2 is SVGIG (reference sequence). CDR3 length equals 15 residues. Here the CDR3 reads CAWSLPDIRNSPLHF. As DNA, the CDR3 is TGTGCCTGGAGTCTTCCTGACATTAGAAATTCACCCCTCCACTTT.

The chain joins TRBV4-1 to TRBJ2-3; D gene unclear. The CDR3 is 14 amino acids. CDR1 MGHRA and CDR2 YSYEKL come from the germline V gene. Trimming took off 3 bases at V and 6 bases at J, with 13 bases between the two ends. The chain's CDR3 is CASSQIGAWDTQYF. The CDR3 DNA reads as TGCGCCAGCAGCCAGATCGGAGCATGGGATACGCAGTATTTT.

The gene calls are TRBV5-5 and TRBJ1-6, with no clear D. Germline loops: CDR1 SGHKS, CDR2 YYEKEE (reference sequence). This CDR3 spans 13 amino acids. Trimming shortened V by 1 base and J by 7 bases, and 6 bases separated the two germline ends. CDR3 sequence reads: CASSLSVNSPLHF. The CDR3 nucleotides are TGTGCCAGCAGCTTGTCGGTCAATTCACCCCTCCACTTT.

The J gene is TRBJ1-1, the V gene TRBV12-5, with D hard to call. The V gene lost 1 base and the J gene lost 1 base, with 10 bases spanning the gap. This CDR3 contains 15 residues. CDR1 is LGHNT, CDR2 FRNRAP, per germline. CDR3 nucleotide sequence: TGTGCTAGTGGTTTGGAAAGCTTACCGAACACTGAAGCTTTCTTT. Translation: CASGLESLPNTEAFF.

The V gene is TRBV9, the J gene TRBJ1-1, with TRBD1 as a possible D gene (6 bases). The CDR3 length is 15 residues. CDR1 is SGDLS and CDR2 is YYNGEE in the germline V gene. V was pared by 0 bases and J by 1 base, with 10 bases between. The CDR3 region is CASSVAPGANTEAFF. For the CDR3, the DNA is TGTGCCAGCAGCGTAGCCCCGGGGGCGAACACTGAAGCTTTCTTT.

The rearrangement joins TRBV7-6 to TRBJ2-1; D is ambiguous. The V end lost 4 bases, the J end lost 2 bases, and 12 bases lay between the germline ends. The CDR3 runs 15 residues. Germline V gene data show CDR1 as SGHVS and CDR2 as FNYEAQ. This chain's CDR3 is CASSSQQTPYNEQFF. DNA of the CDR3: TGTGCCAGCAGCTCACAGCAAACACCCTACAATGAGCAGTTCTTC.

V and J are TRBV18 and TRBJ2-3; 7 bases fit TRBD2. The ends lost 9 bases at V and 5 bases at J; junction bases unmatched: 20. The CDR3 length is 17 residues. Looked up from germline, CDR1 is KGHSH and CDR2 is LQKENI. CDR3 bases: TGTGCCAGTCAACGAGGGGAGATGAGCGGGGCTGTAGATACGCAGTATTTT. The encoded protein is CASQRGEMSGAVDTQYF.

The V gene is TRBV6-5, the J gene TRBJ2-4, with D perhaps TRBD1 (5 bases). Trimming pared 5 bases from V and 5 bases from J, leaving 16 bases between. This CDR3 region has 15 residues. CDR1 and CDR2 (germline): MNHEY, SVGAGI. The chain's CDR3 is CASSPQGFAQNIQYF. CDR3 bases: TGTGCCAGCAGTCCCCAGGGTTTTGCGCAAAACATTCAGTACTTC.

The chain is built from TRBV19 and TRBJ2-3, with 10 bases identical to TRBD2. Germline V gene sequence: CDR1 LNHDA, CDR2 SQIVND (reference sequence). V trimming: 4 bases; J trimming: 3 bases; junction bases outside the gene matches: 7. The CDR3 totals 16 residues. The CDR3 sequence is CASSSPSGGLTDTQYF. DNA of the CDR3: TGTGCCAGTAGTAGTCCTAGCGGGGGTTTGACAGATACGCAGTATTTT.

V and J are TRBV10-3 and TRBJ2-2; D gene unclear. The CDR3 runs 17 residues. Looked up from germline, CDR1 is ENHRY and CDR2 is SYGVKD. Trimming stripped 3 bases from V and 0 bases from J, with 14 bases between. CDR3: CAISDPARSSNTGELFF. DNA of the CDR3: TGTGCCATCAGTGACCCCGCGAGGAGCTCGAACACCGGGGAGCTGTTTTTT.

This clone has a single count. The chain employs TRBV11-2 and TRBJ2-4; TRBD1 might be the D (5 bases). V dropped 0 bases and J dropped 0 bases, with 6 bases sitting between them. Germline V gene sequence: CDR1 SGHAT, CDR2 FQNNGV. This CDR3 is built from 15 residues. The CDR3 nucleotides read TGTGCCAGCAGCTTAGACAGGGTAGCCAAAAACATTCAGTACTTC. It specifies CASSLDRVAKNIQYF.